These 6 T cell receptor beta chains came from one sample sequenced in a study of T cell responses to AZD1222 COVID-19 vaccine. Clones were read by immunoSEQ multiplex PCR, and TCRdb kept only the in-frame ones, dropping some. The data contain around 67,000 clones, roughly 84% of them singletons. This specimen consisted of peripheral blood, obtained on day 0 of AZD1222 vaccination. The receptors were sampled from an adult in good health.

This sequence joins TRBV10-3 and TRBJ1-5; 7 nucleotides align to TRBD1. The CDR3 length is 13 residues. The V and J ends lost 8 bases and 1 base, in that order; junction bases with no gene match: 2. CDR1 ENHRY and CDR2 SYGVKD come from the germline V gene. CDR3 coding DNA: TGTGCCATCCGGGACAGCAGCAATCAGCCCCAGCATTTT. Encoded protein: CAIRDSSNQPQHF.

The J gene is TRBJ1-2, the V gene TRBV9; D remains unclear. Germline values: CDR1 SGDLS, CDR2 YYNGEE. There are 13 residues in the CDR3. Trimming shortened V by 2 bases and J by 6 bases, and 11 bases separated the two germline ends. CDR3 sequence: CASSVSSDDGYTF. CDR3 DNA: TGTGCCAGCAGCGTCTCCTCAGACGATGGCTACACCTTC.

Comment on this clone: The sample holds other DNA sequences that translate to the same CDR3. The CDR3 sequence: CASRPPPGGPYNEQFF. DNA for the CDR3: TGTGCCAGCCGCCCCCCGCCCGGGGGCCCCTACAATGAGCAGTTCTTC. The genes are TRBV16 and TRBJ2-1; the D call may be TRBD1 or TRBD2 (6 bases each). Per germline, CDR1 KGHSY and CDR2 FQNENV. The CDR3 covers 16 residues. Trimming shortened V by 8 bases and J by 2 bases, and 19 bases separated the two germline ends. The full variable domain, its missing parts supplied by reference TRBV16 and TRBJ2-1, is GEEVAQTPKHLVRGEGQKAKLYCAPIKGHSYVFWYQQVLKNEFKFLISFQNENVFDETGMPKERFSAKCLPNSPCSLEIQATKLEDSAVYFCASRPPPGGPYNEQFFGPGTRLTVL.

The rearrangement links TRBV27 to TRBJ2-7; 9 bases are a match to TRBD1. This CDR3 has 16 residues. CDR1 and CDR2 (germline): MNHEY, SMNVEV (reference sequence). J lost 1 base, V lost 5 bases, and 9 bases had no gene match. The CDR3 loop is CASSPSPGTGSYEQYF. The CDR3 DNA follows: TGTGCCAGCAGTCCCTCTCCTGGGACAGGGTCCTACGAGCAGTACTTC.

This chain connects TRBV28 to TRBJ2-2, with 9 bases fitting TRBD1. The CDR3 extends over 16 amino acids. In germline, CDR1 is MDHEN, CDR2 SYDVKM. The junction had 5 bases not matched to a gene; V was cut back by 4 bases and J by 2 bases. The chain's CDR3 is CASSSNRGHNTGELFF. The DNA of the CDR3 is TGTGCCAGCAGTTCGAACAGGGGGCATAACACCGGGGAGCTGTTTTTT.

This clone was counted a few times. This chain links TRBV7-9 with TRBJ2-7, with TRBD2 matching over 7 bases. The J segment lost 2 bases and the V segment lost 5 bases, leaving 3 bases of the junction unmatched. This CDR3 is 13 amino acids long. The germline V gene encodes CDR1 SEHNR and CDR2 FQNEAQ (reference sequence). The CDR3 region has the DNA TGTGCCAGCAGCCCTGGGGGGGCCTACGAGCAGTACTTC. Its translation is CASSPGGAYEQYF.